Listed below are T cell receptor beta chains from one sample, sequenced in a study of vaccination and CD4 T cells after COVID-19. One entry per CDR3 protein results from TCRdb running MiXCR on the PCR reads. The data hold more than 15,000 distinct CDR3 sequences, with just under 45% observed a single time. What these receptors recognize is not known. The sample comprised CD4+ T cells from blood, cultured in vitro. These receptors all stem from a human donor who had recovered from COVID-19. Both conserved end residues are part of each CDR3. A D gene is named only where the DNA matches it firmly. The listing skips clone size in some rows; elsewhere it reads once, few, many or a size class.

cdr3_nt,cdr3_aa,clone_size,j_call,d_call,v_call
TGCGCCAGCACCTCGGGACTAGCGGGAGAGGTAGATACGCAGTATTTT,CASTSGLAGEVDTQYF,-,TRBJ2-3,TRBD2,TRBV10-1
TGTGCCAGCAGCGTAGGACCGATAGGCAATCAGCCCCAGCATTTT,CASSVGPIGNQPQHF,-,TRBJ1-5,-,TRBV9
TGCGCCAGCAGTGACAGGGAGGGCACTGAAGCTTTCTTT,CASSDREGTEAFF,-,TRBJ1-1,-,TRBV10-2
TGTGCCAGCAGCAAATACCTCGCATTAGGGGCGGGAGGCAATCAGCCCCAGCATTTT,CASSKYLALGAGGNQPQHF,-,TRBJ1-5,-,TRBV21-1
TGTGCCAGCACCACAGGGGACTCGAGCACAGATACGCAGTATTTT,CASTTGDSSTDTQYF,few,TRBJ2-3,-,TRBV12-3/TRBV12-4
TGCAGTGCTAGAGATACATTCGGACGGAACTATAATTCACCCCTCCACTTT,CSARDTFGRNYNSPLHF,-,TRBJ1-6,-,TRBV20-1
TGTGCCAGCAGTTCGGAGTGGTATTCACCCCTCCACTTT,CASSSEWYSPLHF,few,TRBJ1-6,-,TRBV12-3/TRBV12-4
TGTGCCAGCAGCTCCCGTGACAGGATCTCTGGAAACACCATATATTTT,CASSSRDRISGNTIYF,few,TRBJ1-3,-,TRBV7-9
TGCAGCGTCCGGGGGGGCCCGAACACCGGGGAGCTGTTTTTT,CSVRGGPNTGELFF,-,TRBJ2-2,TRBD2,TRBV29-1
TGTGCCAGCAGTTACCCGACAGTTGAAGCTTTCTTT,CASSYPTVEAFF,-,TRBJ1-1,-,TRBV6-2/TRBV6-3
TGTGCCAGCAGCGATAGTGTCACAGATACGCAGTATTTT,CASSDSVTDTQYF,few,TRBJ2-3,-,TRBV7-2
TGTGCCAGCAGTGTACGCACTAGGGCAACTAATGAAAAACTGTTTTTT,CASSVRTRATNEKLFF,-,TRBJ1-4,-,TRBV28
TGCAGTGCTATTGAACAGGGTCGGCGGGGGCATGGGGCCAACGTCCTGACTTTC,CSAIEQGRRGHGANVLTF,-,TRBJ2-6,-,TRBV20-1
TGTGCCAGTAGTATGAGGGGGACAGGGGTCACTGAAGCTTTCTTT,CASSMRGTGVTEAFF,-,TRBJ1-1,TRBD1,TRBV19
TGCAGTGCTAGAGATTGGGGACAGGCGAACACTGAAGCTTTCTTT,CSARDWGQANTEAFF,few,TRBJ1-1,TRBD1,TRBV20-1
TGTGCCAGCGGAAGACAGCCTCCCTACCCTGAAGCTTTCTTT,CASGRQPPYPEAFF,once,TRBJ1-1,-,TRBV28
TGCAGTGCAAACAGCGGGGTAGTACTCTACGAGCAGTACTTC,CSANSGVVLYEQYF,-,TRBJ2-7,TRBD2,TRBV20-1
TGCAGTGCTGAAAAGAGGGGGGCGGAGACCCAGTACTTC,CSAEKRGAETQYF,-,TRBJ2-5,-,TRBV20-1
TGCGCCAGCAGCTTGACCAGGGAATCGGATACCGGGGAGCTGTTTTTT,CASSLTRESDTGELFF,-,TRBJ2-2,-,TRBV5-1
TGTGCCATCAGTGAGGTATTGAGCTCTGGAAACACCATATATTTT,CAISEVLSSGNTIYF,-,TRBJ1-3,-,TRBV10-3
TGTGCCAGCGGCGTATTAACAGGGGTGTCTGGAAACACCATATATTTT,CASGVLTGVSGNTIYF,-,TRBJ1-3,TRBD1,TRBV6-1
TGTGCCAGCAGCTTAGTACGGGTTGCTGGGGAGCTGTTTTTT,CASSLVRVAGELFF,-,TRBJ2-2,-,TRBV7-2
TGTGCCAGCAGTTCTATAGCGGGAGTAGGCTACAATGAGCAGTTCTTC,CASSSIAGVGYNEQFF,few,TRBJ2-1,TRBD2,TRBV6-5
TGTGCCAGCAGTTACGCACTAGCGGGAGCCCCCGGGGAGCTGTTTTTT,CASSYALAGAPGELFF,few,TRBJ2-2,TRBD2,TRBV6-5
TGTGCCAGCAAAGGGACAGACGACTATGGCTACACCTTC,CASKGTDDYGYTF,few,TRBJ1-2,TRBD1,TRBV6-1